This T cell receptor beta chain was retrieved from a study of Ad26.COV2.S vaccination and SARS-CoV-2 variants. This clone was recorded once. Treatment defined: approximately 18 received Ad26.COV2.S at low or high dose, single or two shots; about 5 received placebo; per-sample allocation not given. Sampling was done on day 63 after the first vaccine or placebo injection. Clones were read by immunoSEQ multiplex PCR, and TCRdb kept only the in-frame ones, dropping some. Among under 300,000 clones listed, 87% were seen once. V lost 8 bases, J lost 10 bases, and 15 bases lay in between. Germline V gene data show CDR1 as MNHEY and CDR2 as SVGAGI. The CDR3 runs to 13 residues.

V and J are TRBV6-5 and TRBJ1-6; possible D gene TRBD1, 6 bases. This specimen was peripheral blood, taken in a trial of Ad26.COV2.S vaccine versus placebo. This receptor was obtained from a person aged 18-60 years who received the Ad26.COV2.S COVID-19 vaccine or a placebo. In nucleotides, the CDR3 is TGTGCCAGCGGAACAGGGTTGCACTCACCCCTCCACTTT. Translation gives CASGTGLHSPLHF.